The rows below give T cell receptor beta chains drawn from one sample of a study of pediatric ulcerative colitis. Assay used: immunoSEQ multiplex PCR; TCRdb lists only in-frame clones, some missing. The sample includes 17,000 or so clones, around 74% of them seen just once. Sequences were obtained from gut tissue. These receptors were obtained from a girl aged 10 to 17 with moderate ulcerative colitis. The CDR3 runs from the conserved cysteine through the conserved F or W. D genes are given only for firm matches. Clone size, where shown, is once, few, many, or a class for clones that have expanded.

TGTGCCAGCAGTTATCTAGCGTCCTACGAGCAGTACTTC | CASSYLASYEQYF | TRBJ2-7 | TRBV27 | NA | NA
TGCGCCAGCAGCGGGGAAGGAGAAGATACGCAGTATTTT | CASSGEGEDTQYF | TRBJ2-3 | TRBV5-1 | NA | NA
TGTGCCAGCAGTAGACAGAACCAAGAGACCCAGTACTTC | CASSRQNQETQYF | TRBJ2-5 | TRBV28 | NA | NA
TGTGCCAGCAGCGAAACCGGGGAGCTGTTTTTT | CASSETGELFF | TRBJ2-2 | TRBV7-9 | NA | NA
TGTGCCAGCAGCTTGGAGGCACGAATCTACGAGCAGTACTTC | CASSLEARIYEQYF | TRBJ2-7 | TRBV5-6 | NA | NA
TGTGCCACCGGACGGGAGGGCGGGACTGAAGCTTTCTTT | CATGREGGTEAFF | TRBJ1-1 | TRBV6-5 | NA | NA
TGTGCCAGCAACCCTCGTGGGAGGAATGAGCAGTTCTTC | CASNPRGRNEQFF | TRBJ2-1 | TRBV27 | NA | NA
TGTGCCAGCAGTCCCCTGACGGGAGAAACCGGGGAGCTGTTTTTT | CASSPLTGETGELFF | TRBJ2-2 | TRBV5-5 | NA | NA
TGCGCCAGCAGCTTAGACAGGGCTTTGAGGACCGGGGAGCTGTTTTTT | CASSLDRALRTGELFF | TRBJ2-2 | TRBV5-1 | NA | TRBD1
TGTGCCAGCAGCCCGACAGGGCGTGCGGGCTACACCTTC | CASSPTGRAGYTF | TRBJ1-2 | TRBV7-2 | few | TRBD1
TGTGCCAGCTCATTTAAAGCGAACCAAGAGACCCAGTACTTC | CASSFKANQETQYF | TRBJ2-5 | TRBV18 | NA | NA
TGTGCCAGCAGTGGCCCGAACTCCAATGAGCAGTTCTTC | CASSGPNSNEQFF | TRBJ2-1 | TRBV28 | NA | NA
TGCGCCAGCAGCTTGGACTGGGACAAGAGATACGAGCAGTACTTC | CASSLDWDKRYEQYF | TRBJ2-7 | TRBV5-1 | NA | NA
TGCGCCAGCAGCACATCTACAGGGGCCGGCCCGAACACTGAAGCTTTCTTT | CASSTSTGAGPNTEAFF | TRBJ1-1 | TRBV5-1 | NA | TRBD1
TGTGCCAGCAGCCCTCCGACAGGGGGCTTTAGCACAGATACGCAGTATTTT | CASSPPTGGFSTDTQYF | TRBJ2-3 | TRBV7-9 | NA | TRBD1
TGTGCCAGCAGTTCGCCGGGACAGTCGACCTACGAGCAGTACTTC | CASSSPGQSTYEQYF | TRBJ2-7 | TRBV28 | NA | TRBD1
TGTGCCAGCAGTGAAACTTTCTTGTTGGACGAGCAGTACTTC | CASSETFLLDEQYF | TRBJ2-7 | TRBV6-1 | NA | NA
TGTGCCAGCAGTGAACGCGGCAGGGGTATAAACGAGCAGTACTTC | CASSERGRGINEQYF | TRBJ2-7 | TRBV6-1 | NA | NA
TGTGCCAGCAGCTTAACAGGGGGATCGAACACTGAAGCTTTCTTT | CASSLTGGSNTEAFF | TRBJ1-1 | TRBV7-2 | NA | TRBD1
TGTGCCAGCTCCTACGGGTCTGGGGCCAACGTCCTGACTTTC | CASSYGSGANVLTF | TRBJ2-6 | TRBV18 | NA | NA
TGTGCCAGCAGCCAAGACCCCGGACTAGCGGACCCTTACGAGCAGTACTTC | CASSQDPGLADPYEQYF | TRBJ2-7 | TRBV14 | NA | TRBD2
TGTGCCAGTAGACGGCAGCAGGGACAGGTTAGCTATGGCTACACCTTC | CASRRQQGQVSYGYTF | TRBJ1-2 | TRBV19 | few | TRBD1
TGTGCCAGCAGCCAAATCTCGGGGGGCGGTGTCGCAGAGACCCAGTACTTC | CASSQISGGGVAETQYF | TRBJ2-5 | TRBV4-2 | NA | NA
TGTGCCAGCAGCCCCACGAGGGCTGCTCCTAACACTGAAGCTTTCTTT | CASSPTRAAPNTEAFF | TRBJ1-1 | TRBV7-9 | NA | NA
TGCGCCAGCAGCCAAGATAACATAAGGACAGCCCCCTATGGCTACACCTTC | CASSQDNIRTAPYGYTF | TRBJ1-2 | TRBV4-1 | NA | NA
TGTGCCAGCAGTTTCCGTTCAGCTAGGCATGAAAAACTGTTTTTT | CASSFRSARHEKLFF | TRBJ1-4 | TRBV6-5 | NA | NA
TGTGCCAGCAGTTTAGCGGGGAGAGCCTACGAGCAGTACTTC | CASSLAGRAYEQYF | TRBJ2-7 | TRBV28 | NA | NA
TGTGCCAGCAGCGGACGGACGAACACCGGGGAGCTGTTTTTT | CASSGRTNTGELFF | TRBJ2-2 | TRBV25-1 | few | NA
TGTGCCAGCAGCCTCGGGACTAGCGGTACCTACGAGCAGTACTTC | CASSLGTSGTYEQYF | TRBJ2-7 | TRBV7-2 | NA | TRBD2
TGTGCCAGCGGACCGGGACAGGGGGCGGATGAGCAGTTCTTC | CASGPGQGADEQFF | TRBJ2-1 | TRBV6-4 | few | TRBD1
TGTGCCAGCAGCCCACAACTAGCGGGGGACCCCTACGAGCAGTACTTC | CASSPQLAGDPYEQYF | TRBJ2-7 | TRBV28 | NA | TRBD2
TGTGCCAGCAGTCGACAGGGGCCGCATCGGGAGCAGTACTTC | CASSRQGPHREQYF | TRBJ2-7 | TRBV6-5 | few | TRBD1
TGCGCCAGCAGCTTGGACGGTAGAGGGTATGGCTACACCTTC | CASSLDGRGYGYTF | TRBJ1-2 | TRBV5-1 | NA | NA
TGTGCCAGCTCACCGGGGACTAGCGGGGGCAGCACAGATACGCAGTATTTT | CASSPGTSGGSTDTQYF | TRBJ2-3 | TRBV18 | NA | TRBD2
TGCAGCGTTGAAATGAACAGGGGAGATGGAGCTTTCTTT | CSVEMNRGDGAFF | TRBJ1-1 | TRBV29-1 | NA | TRBD1
TGTGCCAGCAGTGAAGCGGGGGGCACAGATACGCAGTATTTT | CASSEAGGTDTQYF | TRBJ2-3 | TRBV6-4 | NA | TRBD2
TGTGCCAGCAGTCGAGGATTCTTGAACACTGAAGCTTTCTTT | CASSRGFLNTEAFF | TRBJ1-1 | TRBV6-5 | NA | NA
TGTGCCAGCAGCGAGGGGGCGTCTCAGCCCCAGCATTTT | CASSEGASQPQHF | TRBJ1-5 | TRBV6-6 | NA | TRBD1
TGTGCCAGCAGCCTGACAGGGGCTGACACTGAAGCTTTCTTT | CASSLTGADTEAFF | TRBJ1-1 | TRBV7-3 | once | TRBD1
TGTGCCAGCAGCTTAGATACGTACAGCCATAGGGACTATGGCTACACCTTC | CASSLDTYSHRDYGYTF | TRBJ1-2 | TRBV11-2 | NA | NA